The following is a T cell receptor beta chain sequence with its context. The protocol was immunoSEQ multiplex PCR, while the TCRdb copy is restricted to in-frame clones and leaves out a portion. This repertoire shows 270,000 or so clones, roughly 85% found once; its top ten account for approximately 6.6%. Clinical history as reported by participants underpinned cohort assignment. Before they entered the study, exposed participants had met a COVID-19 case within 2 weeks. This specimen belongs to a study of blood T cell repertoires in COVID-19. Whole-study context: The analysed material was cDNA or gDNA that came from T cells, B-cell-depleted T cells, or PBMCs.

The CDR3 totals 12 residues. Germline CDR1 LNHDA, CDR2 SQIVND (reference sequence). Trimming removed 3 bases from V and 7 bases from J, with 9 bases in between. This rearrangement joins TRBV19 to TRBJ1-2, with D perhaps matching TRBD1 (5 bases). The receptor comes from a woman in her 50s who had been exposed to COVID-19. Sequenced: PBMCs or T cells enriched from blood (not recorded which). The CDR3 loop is CASSIQGAGYTF. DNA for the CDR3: TGTGCCAGTAGTATCCAGGGTGCTGGCTACACCTTC.